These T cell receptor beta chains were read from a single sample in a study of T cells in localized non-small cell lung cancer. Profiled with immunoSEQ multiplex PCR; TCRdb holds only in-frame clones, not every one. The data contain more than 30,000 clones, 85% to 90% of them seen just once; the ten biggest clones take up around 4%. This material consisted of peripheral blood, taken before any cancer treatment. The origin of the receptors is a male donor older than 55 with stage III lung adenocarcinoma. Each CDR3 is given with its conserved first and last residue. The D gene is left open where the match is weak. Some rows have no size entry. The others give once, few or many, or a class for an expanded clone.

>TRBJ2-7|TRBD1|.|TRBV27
CASSPGTGVITYEQYF
TGTGCCAGCAGTCCGGGGACAGGGGTAATTACCTACGAGCAGTACTTC
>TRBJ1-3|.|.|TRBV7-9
CASSLGTTGNTIYF
TGTGCCAGCAGCCTCGGGACAACTGGAAACACCATATATTTT
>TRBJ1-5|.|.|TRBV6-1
CASSEYAQVGRPQHF
TGTGCCAGCAGTGAATATGCCCAGGTGGGCCGGCCCCAGCATTTT
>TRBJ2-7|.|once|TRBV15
CATSRDRLSTYEQYF
TGTGCCACCAGCAGAGATAGGCTTTCGACCTACGAGCAGTACTTC
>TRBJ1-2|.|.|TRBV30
CAWSVEGAGYTF
TGTGCCTGGAGTGTGGAGGGTGCTGGCTACACCTTC
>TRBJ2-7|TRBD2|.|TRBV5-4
CASSSASGGSYEQYF
TGTGCCAGCAGCTCTGCTAGCGGGGGGTCTTACGAGCAGTACTTC
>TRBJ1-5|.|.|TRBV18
CASSPGLDQPQHF
TGTGCCAGCTCTCCAGGGTTGGATCAGCCCCAGCATTTT
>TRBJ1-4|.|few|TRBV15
CATSRAGVNEKLFF
TGTGCCACCAGCAGGGCAGGGGTAAATGAAAAACTGTTTTTT
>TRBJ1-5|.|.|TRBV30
CAWSVRKNQPQHF
TGTGCCTGGAGTGTACGTAAGAATCAGCCCCAGCATTTT
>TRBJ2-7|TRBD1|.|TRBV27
CASSFRGTGFSMGYEQYF
TGTGCCAGCAGTTTCAGGGGGACAGGGTTCTCGATGGGCTACGAGCAGTACTTC
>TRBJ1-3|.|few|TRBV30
CAWKRAGNTIYF
TGTGCCTGGAAGAGGGCTGGAAACACCATATATTTT
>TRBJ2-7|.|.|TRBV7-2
CASSSGLTSSYEQYF
TGTGCCAGCAGCTCAGGACTAACCAGCTCCTACGAGCAGTACTTC
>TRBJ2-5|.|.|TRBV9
CASSGDAAQETQYF
TGTGCCAGCAGCGGTGACGCCGCCCAAGAGACCCAGTACTTC
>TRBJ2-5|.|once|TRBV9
CASSVAGSVSLGTQYF
TGTGCCAGCAGCGTAGCCGGTTCGGTCTCGCTCGGGACCCAGTACTTC
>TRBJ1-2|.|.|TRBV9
CATLPLTGLSGYGYTF
TGTGCCACCCTACCCCTCACAGGGCTAAGCGGCTATGGCTACACCTTC
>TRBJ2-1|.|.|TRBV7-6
CASSLRAGYNEQFF
TGTGCCAGCAGCTTACGGGCAGGGTACAATGAGCAGTTCTTC
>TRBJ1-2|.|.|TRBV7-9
CASSLAPSRDYGYTF
TGTGCCAGCAGCTTAGCCCCGAGCAGGGACTATGGCTACACCTTC
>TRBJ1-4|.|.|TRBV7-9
CASSLSRAMNEKLFF
TGTGCCAGCAGCCTGTCCAGGGCGATGAATGAAAAACTGTTTTTT
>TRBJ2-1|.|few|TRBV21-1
CASRGSRHNEQFF
TGTGCCAGCCGCGGTTCACGGCACAATGAGCAGTTCTTC
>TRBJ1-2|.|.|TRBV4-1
CASSQEVSGGGYTF
TGCGCCAGCAGCCAAGAGGTGTCGGGAGGCGGCTACACCTTC
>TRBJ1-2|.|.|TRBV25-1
CASSEVTAYGYTF
TGTGCCAGCAGTGAGGTAACAGCCTATGGCTACACCTTC
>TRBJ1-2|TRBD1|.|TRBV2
CASSGGQGSDGYTF
TGTGCCAGCAGTGGCGGACAGGGGTCAGATGGCTACACCTTC
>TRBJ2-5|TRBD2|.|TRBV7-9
CASQGLAEETQYF
TGTGCCAGCCAGGGACTAGCAGAAGAGACCCAGTACTTC
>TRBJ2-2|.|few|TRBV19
CASSPGGVLAPGWLFF
TGTGCCAGTAGTCCGGGTGGGGTACTCGCGCCCGGGTGGCTGTTTTTT
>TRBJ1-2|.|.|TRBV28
CASSTEGGVVYGYTF
TGTGCCAGCAGTACTGAAGGGGGAGTTGTCTATGGCTACACCTTC
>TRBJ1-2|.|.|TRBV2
CASKFVGEIPYGYTF
TGTGCCAGCAAGTTTGTCGGGGAAATTCCCTATGGCTACACCTTC
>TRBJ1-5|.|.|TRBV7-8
CASSGGGGWSQPQHF
TGTGCCAGCAGCGGGGGCGGGGGTTGGAGTCAGCCCCAGCATTTT
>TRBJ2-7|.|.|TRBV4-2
CASSQGEQGPYEQYF
TGTGCCAGCAGCCAGGGGGAACAGGGTCCCTACGAGCAGTACTTC
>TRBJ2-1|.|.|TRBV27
CASSPKGRNEDEQFF
TGTGCCAGCAGTCCAAAGGGGAGAAATGAGGATGAGCAGTTCTTC
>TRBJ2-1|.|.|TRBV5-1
CASSLSSAGLSEQFF
TGCGCCAGCAGCTTGAGTAGCGCCGGTTTAAGTGAGCAGTTCTTC
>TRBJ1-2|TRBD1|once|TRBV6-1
CASNIDRADGYTF
TGTGCCAGCAACATAGACAGGGCTGATGGCTACACCTTC
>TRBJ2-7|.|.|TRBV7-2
CASSQAGAYEQYF
TGTGCCAGCAGCCAGGCAGGGGCCTACGAGCAGTACTTC
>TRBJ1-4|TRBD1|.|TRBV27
CASSALGGQRQEGQLFF
TGTGCCAGCAGTGCACTAGGGGGACAGCGCCAGGAAGGGCAACTGTTTTTT
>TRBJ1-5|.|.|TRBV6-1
CASKVTGHQPQHF
TGTGCCAGCAAAGTCACGGGACATCAGCCCCAGCATTTT
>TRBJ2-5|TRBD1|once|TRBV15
CATSRNRGSQETQYF
TGTGCCACCAGTCGAAACAGGGGGTCTCAAGAGACCCAGTACTTC
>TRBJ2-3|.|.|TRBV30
CAWRGKGIGTDTQYF
TGTGCCTGGAGGGGGAAGGGGATCGGCACAGATACGCAGTATTTT
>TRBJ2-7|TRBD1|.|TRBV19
CASSPDTLGQSSYEQYF
TGTGCCAGTAGTCCAGACACCCTGGGACAGAGCTCCTACGAGCAGTACTTC
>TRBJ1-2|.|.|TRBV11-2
CASSLVAHYGYTF
TGTGCCAGCAGCTTAGTGGCCCACTATGGCTACACCTTC
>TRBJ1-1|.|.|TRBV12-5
CASGLAISQSLNTEAFF
TGTGCTAGTGGTTTGGCAATTTCTCAGAGTCTGAACACTGAAGCTTTCTTT
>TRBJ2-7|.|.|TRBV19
CASSIFASRGHEQYF
TGTGCCAGTAGTATTTTCGCGTCGAGAGGGCACGAGCAGTACTTC
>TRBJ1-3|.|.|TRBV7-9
CASSLAGTYSGNTIYF
TGTGCCAGCAGCTTAGCGGGCACTTACTCTGGAAACACCATATATTTT
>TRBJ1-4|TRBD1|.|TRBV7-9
CASSLSGTANEKLFF
TGTGCCAGCAGCTTAAGCGGGACAGCTAATGAAAAACTGTTTTTT
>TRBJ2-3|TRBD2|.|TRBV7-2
CASSLVWTSGGDTQYF
TGTGCCAGCAGCTTAGTTTGGACTAGCGGGGGGGATACGCAGTATTTT
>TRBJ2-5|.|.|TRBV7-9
CASSLMGGETQYF
TGTGCCAGCAGCTTGATGGGAGGTGAGACCCAGTACTTC
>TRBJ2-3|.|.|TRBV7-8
CASSERSGGSTDTQYF
TGTGCCAGCAGCGAAAGGAGTGGCGGGAGCACAGATACGCAGTATTTT
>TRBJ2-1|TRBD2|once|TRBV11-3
CASSASGRVGNEQFF
TGTGCCAGCAGCGCTAGCGGGAGGGTAGGCAATGAGCAGTTCTTC
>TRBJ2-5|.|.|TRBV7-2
CASTRSVGGKGETQYF
TGTGCCAGCACTCGGAGCGTCGGTGGGAAGGGAGAGACCCAGTACTTC
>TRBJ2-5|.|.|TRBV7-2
CASSFRGLETQYF
TGTGCCAGCAGCTTTCGGGGGCTAGAGACCCAGTACTTC